This T cell receptor beta chain was retrieved from a study of blood T cell repertoires in COVID-19. Study-wide context: Acute and convalescent COVID-19 samples came from the United States, Italy and Spain. The analysed material was cDNA or gDNA that came from T cells, B-cell-depleted T cells, or PBMCs.

The germline V gene has CDR1 LGHDT and CDR2 YNNKEL (reference sequence). The CDR3 is 16 residues long. V gave up 1 base and J gave up 0 bases, with 10 bases separating them. In the authors' workflow: From reference gene primer amplification, estimates of nucleated cell counts were derived. The method was immunoSEQ multiplex PCR; TCRdb's version includes in-frame clones alone and lacks a portion of them. The V and J calls and clone size come from that table; D and trimming were worked out from the DNA. This sample yields just over 150,000 clones, of which about four fifths are seen a single time; roughly 0.6% belongs to the top ten.

This chain links TRBV3-1 (or the pseudogene TRBV3-2) with TRBJ1-3; D unresolved. The source of this sequence is a man in his sixties with acute or convalescent COVID-19. The specimen sequenced was peripheral blood. As DNA, the CDR3 is TGTGCCAGCAGCCAAGTTCCGGGGAGCTCTGGAAACACCATATATTTT. Protein sequence: CASSQVPGSSGNTIYF.